These T cell receptor beta chains were read from a single sample in a study of blood T cell repertoires in COVID-19. The assay was immunoSEQ multiplex PCR, and TCRdb's table has in-frame clones only and misses some. The sample holds 260,000 or so clones, just over 85% seen once. The sample comprised PBMCs or T cells enriched from blood (not recorded which). Receptors originate from a man younger than 35 who had recovered from COVID-19. Both conserved end residues are part of each CDR3. D genes are given only for firm matches. Clone size, where shown, is once, few, many, or a class for clones that have expanded.

d_call | j_call | clone_size | v_call | cdr3_nt | cdr3_aa
NA | TRBJ1-4 | NA | TRBV28 | TGTGCCAGCAGTTTATTTTTTGAGGGTGAGGGTGAAAAACTGTTTTTT | CASSLFFEGEGEKLFF
NA | TRBJ2-1 | NA | TRBV19 | TGTGCCAGTAGTCGACAGACATACAATGAGCAGTTCTTC | CASSRQTYNEQFF
TRBD1 | TRBJ1-6 | NA | TRBV10-3 | TGTGCCATCGGGGGGACAGGGGGCGGATCACCCCTCCACTTT | CAIGGTGGGSPLHF
TRBD2 | TRBJ2-1 | NA | TRBV7-8 | TGTGCCAGCAGCTTAGCCGGGACTAGCGGGAGTTTCAATGAGCAGTTCTTC | CASSLAGTSGSFNEQFF
NA | TRBJ2-7 | NA | TRBV19 | TGTGCCAGTAGTATAGGGGGCCACTACGAGCAGTACTTC | CASSIGGHYEQYF
TRBD1 | TRBJ1-6 | once | TRBV7-9 | TGTGCCAGCAGCTCCTGGACAGGGCACAATTCACCCCTCCACTTT | CASSSWTGHNSPLHF
NA | TRBJ1-1 | NA | TRBV5-1 | TGCGCCAGCAGCTTGGGGATGACAGCGAACACTGAAGCTTTCTTT | CASSLGMTANTEAFF
TRBD1 | TRBJ2-1 | NA | TRBV14 | TGTGCCAGCACGACAGGGCTTAACAATGAGCAGTTCTTC | CASTTGLNNEQFF
NA | TRBJ2-1 | NA | TRBV30 | TGTGCCTGGAATCCTAGCGTACCTTACAATGAGCAGTTCTTC | CAWNPSVPYNEQFF
NA | TRBJ2-2 | once | TRBV9 | TGTGCCAGCAGCGTAGATCGCTACGGGGTGAACACCGGGGAGCTGTTTTTT | CASSVDRYGVNTGELFF
TRBD2 | TRBJ2-7 | NA | TRBV7-9 | TGTGCCAGCAGCTTATACGGGGAACTAGCGTACGAGCAGTACTTC | CASSLYGELAYEQYF
TRBD1 | TRBJ1-1 | NA | TRBV7-8 | TGTGCCAGCAGCCATAGACAGGGCGCCGCGAACACTGAAGCTTTCTTT | CASSHRQGAANTEAFF